This paragraph covers one T cell receptor (beta chain) sequence. CD8 cells classed as naive were CD45RO-negative and positively selected for CCR7, excluding terminally differentiated effector memory CD45RA+ cells. V gave up 6 bases and J gave up 0 bases, with 15 bases separating them. CDR3 length equals 15 residues. Germline V gene lookup returns CDR1 MNHNY and CDR2 SVGAGI (reference sequence). This sample stems from a study of shared clonotypes between healthy human individuals. It was around 220 ng DNA, 25,000 to 35,000 T cell genomes, that sorted-subset replicate PCRs used. Using immunoSEQ multiplex PCR, the repertoire was profiled, and TCRdb retains in-frame clones only, with some absent. The sample includes about 1,900,000 clones, over 85% seen only once; the top ten take approximately 1.2%.

What was sequenced was naive CD8+ T cells sorted from blood. This receptor was taken from a young man in good health. V usage is TRBV6-6 and J usage is TRBJ2-7, with D possibly TRBD1 on 6 matching bases. The CDR3, as DNA: TGTGCCAGCAGCGCACCGGGACAAATCTCCTACGAGCAGTACTTC. It is translated as CASSAPGQISYEQYF.